The clone carrying this T cell receptor (beta chain) showed up just a few times. What it recognizes is unknown. The CDR3 loop spans 18 amino acids. The sample is drawn from a study of cytomegalovirus exposure and HLA in healthy donors. Study-level background: From HLA-typed donors, an early data release held approximately 85 million unique TCRs. Study results and limitations: Later on, analysis showed that most CMV-associated TCR beta chains appeared to be HLA-restricted. In a later analysis, a genetic analysis reported fewer productive-TCR N-insertions in an Asian-associated ancestry cluster than the cohort average.

PCR involved 60 Vbeta and 13 Jbeta primers. TCRdb's copy holds only in-frame clones and misses some; the assay was immunoSEQ multiplex PCR. The sample includes roughly 120,000 clones, about 80% seen only once; the top ten take more than 6%. The gene calls are TRBV21-1 and TRBJ1-2; the tabulated D call, TRBD1, remains unverified against the DNA. TRBV21-1 is labeled a pseudogene. This sequence originates from a woman aged 45-65 years in good health and CMV-seropositive. The sequencing input was PBMCs. This CDR3 is CASSKKFRGWPRTYGYTF. The CDR3 DNA reads TGTGCCAGCAGCAAAAAATTCAGGGGATGGCCTCGGACCTATGGCTACACCTTC.